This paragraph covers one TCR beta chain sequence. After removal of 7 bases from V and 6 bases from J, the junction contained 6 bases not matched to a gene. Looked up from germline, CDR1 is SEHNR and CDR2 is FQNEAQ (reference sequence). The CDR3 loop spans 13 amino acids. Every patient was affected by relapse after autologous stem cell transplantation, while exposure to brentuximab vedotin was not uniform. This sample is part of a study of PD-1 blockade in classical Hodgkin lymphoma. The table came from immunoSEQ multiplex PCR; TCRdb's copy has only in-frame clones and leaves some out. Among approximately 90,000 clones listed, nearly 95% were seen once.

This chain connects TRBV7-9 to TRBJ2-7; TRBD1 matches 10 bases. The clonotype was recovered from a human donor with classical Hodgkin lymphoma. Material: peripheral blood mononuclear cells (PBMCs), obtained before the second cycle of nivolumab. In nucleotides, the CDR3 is TGTGCCAGCACCAGGGACAGGGGCGCCGAGCAGTACTTC. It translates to CASTRDRGAEQYF. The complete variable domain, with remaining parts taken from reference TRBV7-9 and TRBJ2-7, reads DTGVSQNPRHKITKRGQNVTFRCDPISEHNRLYWYRQTLGQGPEFLTYFQNEAQLEKSRLLSDRFSAERPKGSFSTLEIQRTEQGDSAMYLCASTRDRGAEQYFGPGTRLTVT.